Presented here are 26 T cell receptor beta chains from one specimen sequenced in a study of blood T cells in healthy people across ages (dated by TCRdb to between 2014 and 2016). The library was generated by 5' RACE. The sequencer was an Illumina HiSeq 2500. The second PCR ran for about 6 to 12 cycles and used a J-beta primer mix along with a sample-barcoded 5' primer. The raw public data were reprocessed by TCRdb itself: fastp quality trimming at Q25, MiXCR clonotype calling, in-frame beta chains only. Each CDR3 protein gets just one entry, which takes the most common genes and DNA from the rows behind it. The sample table records 780,000 or so distinct CDR3 sequences; 56% of these occur just once. Of the sample, roughly 26% is held by the ten largest clones. The sequenced sample was blood. The receptors here all came from a man aged 40-49 years in good health.

The chain couples TRBV5-1 to TRBJ2-2, with 8 bases lining up with TRBD2. The germline V gene has CDR1 SGHRS and CDR2 YFSETQ. The CDR3 spans 15 residues. The J segment lost 5 bases and the V segment lost 4 bases, leaving 7 bases of the junction unmatched. The CDR3 nucleotides are TGCGCCAGCAGCGATCGGGAGGGTCGGACCGGGGAGCTGTTTTTT. It yields the protein CASSDREGRTGELFF.

This chain joins TRBV28 and TRBJ2-5; tentatively, D is TRBD1 or TRBD2 (5 bases each). The J call is in doubt because the DNA end fits TRBJ2-7 better. Per the germline V gene, CDR1 is MDHEN and CDR2 is SYDVKM. This CDR3 is 15 amino acids long. The CDR3, as DNA: TGTGCCAGCAGTTCAGGGCCAGAAAGCGGCTACGAGCAGTACTTC. It is translated as CASSSGPESGYEQYF.

This clonotype appeared many times. V gene TRBV29-1 combines with J gene TRBJ2-7, with D possibly being TRBD1 or TRBD2 (5 bases each). V lost 5 bases to trimming and J lost 2 bases, with 13 bases between them. There are 13 residues in the CDR3. CDR1 is SQVTM, CDR2 ANQGSEA, per germline. The CDR3 region has the DNA TGCAGCGTTCCGGGGCCAACAACCTACGAGCAGTACTTC. It specifies CSVPGPTTYEQYF.

This rearrangement joins TRBV7-2 to TRBJ2-1; D remains ambiguous. CDR1 is SGHTA, CDR2 FQGNSA, per germline. Trimming cost V 2 bases and J 9 bases, with 14 bases left between them. This CDR3 contains 14 residues. CDR3: CASSLRISLGEQFF. The CDR3 coding sequence is TGTGCCAGCAGCTTAAGAATTAGTTTAGGTGAGCAGTTCTTC.

This clonotype was detected only a few times. The V and J genes are TRBV7-2 and TRBJ2-4; 7 bases fit TRBD1. With the DNA end fitting TRBJ2-7 better, the J assignment may be wrong. CDR1 and CDR2 from the germline V gene are SGHTA and FQGNSA. The CDR3 sequence is 14 residues long. CDR3 DNA: TGTGCCAGCAGCTCCCGACAGGGCCATTACGAGCAGTACTTC. Translation gives CASSSRQGHYEQYF.

This clonotype was picked up a small number of times. The V call is TRBV7-9, the J call TRBJ2-7; D is perhaps TRBD1 or TRBD2 (6 bases each). CDR1 is SEHNR, CDR2 FQNEAQ, per germline (reference sequence). The CDR3 spans 15 residues. V dropped 3 bases and J dropped 3 bases, with 15 bases sitting between them. The CDR3 region has the DNA TGTGCCAGCAGCTTGAACCGGGCGGGACACTACGAGCAGTACTTC. This gives the protein CASSLNRAGHYEQYF. Variable domain in full (rest from reference TRBV7-9 and TRBJ2-7): DTGVSQNPRHKITKRGQNVTFRCDPISEHNRLYWYRQTLGQGPEFLTYFQNEAQLEKSRLLSDRFSAERPKGSFSTLEIQRTEQGDSAMYLCASSLNRAGHYEQYFGPGTRLTVT.

The chain recombines TRBV7-9 with TRBJ1-4, with no clear D. The CDR3 contains 14 residues. Germline loops: CDR1 SEHNR, CDR2 FQNEAQ (reference sequence). The germline V and J ends were trimmed by 5 bases and 11 bases, with 18 bases remaining between them. As DNA, the CDR3 is TGTGCCAGCAGCCACCAGGCGGGGAGGTGGAAACTGTTTTTT. It codes for CASSHQAGRWKLFF.

CDR3 nucleotides: TGTGCTAGTGGCGGAGGCGGCGGTCAGCCCCAGCATTTT. It is translated as CASGGGGGQPQHF. The rearrangement joins TRBV12-5 to TRBJ1-5; no clear D gene. CDR3 length: 13 residues. V shed 6 bases and J shed 6 bases, with 12 bases lying between them. Germline V lookup: CDR1 LGHNT, CDR2 FRNRAP.

This chain connects TRBV13 to TRBJ1-2; tentative D call: TRBD1 (5 bases). This CDR3 region has 14 residues. The germline V gene has CDR1 PRHDT and CDR2 FYEKMQ (reference sequence). V lost 5 bases and J lost 6, with 16 bases in between. The CDR3 loop is CASSLRGRVNGYTF. The CDR3 bases are TGTGCCAGCAGCCTGCGTGGCAGGGTGAATGGCTACACCTTC.

The rearrangement joins TRBV29-1 to TRBJ2-5; TRBD1 matches at 11 bases. CDR3 size: 14 residues. V gave up 7 bases and J gave up 11 bases; unmatched junction bases: 15. Germline V CDR1 and CDR2: SQVTM, ANQGSEA. CDR3 protein: CSAAGDRGYNEQYF. CDR3 nucleotide sequence: TGCAGCGCCGCCGGGGACAGGGGGTACAATGAGCAGTACTTC.

This clonotype was seen only a few times. V gene TRBV29-1 combines with J gene TRBJ2-1; TRBD1 matches 9 bases. Germline CDR1 SQVTM, CDR2 ANQGSEA. The CDR3 is made up of 15 amino acids. The V segment lost 3 bases and the J segment 8 bases; nucleotides outside the gene matches: 11. The CDR3 spells CSVEFIGQGFYEQFF. The DNA for the CDR3 is TGCAGCGTTGAGTTCATTGGACAGGGGTTCTATGAGCAGTTCTTC.

The J gene is TRBJ1-5, the V gene TRBV4-1; D is unresolved. V lost 1 base to trimming and J lost 2 bases, with 3 bases between them. Germline V gene data show CDR1 as MGHRA and CDR2 as YSYEKL. The CDR3 has 13 residues. The CDR3 is CASSQARNQPQHF. CDR3 nucleotides: TGCGCCAGCAGCCAAGCGCGCAATCAGCCCCAGCATTTT.

This clonotype was picked up a small number of times. The chain employs TRBV27 and TRBJ1-2; 11 bases match TRBD1. Germline CDR1 is MNHEY and CDR2 is SMNVEV (reference sequence). V shed 8 bases and J 2 bases; nucleotides not matched to a gene: 7. The CDR3 extends over 15 amino acids. The CDR3, as DNA: TGTGCCAGCCTGGACAGGGGGCGCGGAAACTATGGCTACACCTTC. It is translated as CASLDRGRGNYGYTF.

The table lists this clonotype with a few counts. This chain connects TRBV5-1 to TRBJ1-6; D possibly corresponds to TRBD1 (6 bases). The CDR3 is 15 residues long. Deletions cut 4 bases from V and 9 bases from J, with 17 bases between. Germline V gives CDR1 SGHRS, CDR2 YFSETQ. CDR3 DNA sequence: TGCGCCAGCAGCCAGGACAGCCCCGGGCTTTCACCCCTCCACTTT. This sequence encodes CASSQDSPGLSPLHF.

The chain has TRBV7-6 and TRBJ2-1; 11 nucleotides line up with TRBD1. Trimming at V came to 1 base and at J to 7 bases, leaving 6 bases not matched to a gene. The CDR3 consists of 16 residues. Germline loops: CDR1 SGHVS, CDR2 FNYEAQ. CDR3 region: CASSLVGTGGQNEQFF. In DNA form, the CDR3 reads TGTGCCAGCAGCTTAGTTGGGACAGGGGGTCAGAATGAGCAGTTCTTC. Filled out from reference TRBV7-6 and TRBJ2-1, the complete variable domain reads GAGVSQSPRYKVTKRGQDVALRCDPISGHVSLYWYRQALGQGPEFLTYFNYEAQQDKSGLPNDRFSAERPEGSISTLTIQRTEQRDSAMYRCASSLVGTGGQNEQFFGPGTRLTVL.

V usage is TRBV7-9 and J usage is TRBJ2-1, with 10 nucleotides matching TRBD2. Germline V gene data show CDR1 as SEHNR and CDR2 as FQNEAQ (reference sequence). This CDR3 is 16 amino acids long. V shed 5 bases and J 7 bases; nucleotides not matched to a gene: 11. This chain's CDR3 is CASSLMGLATLNEQFF. For the CDR3, the DNA is TGTGCCAGCAGCCTTATGGGACTAGCGACCCTGAATGAGCAGTTCTTC.

In the case of this clonotype: A much larger clone differs by one base, so this may be a read error. The rearrangement uses TRBV3-1 and TRBJ2-1, with 7 bases that match TRBD1. Trimming took 2 bases from V and 10 from J; bases not matched to a gene: 14. The CDR3 extends over 16 amino acids. Per germline, CDR1 LGHDT and CDR2 YNNKEL (reference sequence). This CDR3 reads CASSQQRTGPHYEQFF. The CDR3 nucleotides are TGTGCCAGCAGCCAACAACGGACAGGCCCCCACTACGAGCAGTTCTTC.

This chain uses TRBV20-1 with TRBJ2-5; D may be TRBD1 or TRBD2 (5 bases each). Germline V gene data show CDR1 as DFQATT and CDR2 as SNEGSKA (reference sequence). V was pared by 6 bases and J by 1 base, with 15 bases between. The CDR3 length is 14 residues. As DNA, the CDR3 is TGCAGTGCCCGAACCGGGACCGTCCAAGAGACCCAGTACTTC. It encodes CSARTGTVQETQYF.

The chain carries TRBV15 and TRBJ2-5; 13 nucleotides line up with TRBD2. J gave up 2 bases and V 5 bases, and 5 bases lay outside the gene matches. There are 16 residues in the CDR3. Germline V gives CDR1 LNHNV, CDR2 YYDKDF (reference sequence). The CDR3 sequence is CATSVGLAGVQETQYF. CDR3 DNA sequence: TGTGCCACCAGCGTAGGACTAGCGGGAGTGCAAGAGACCCAGTACTTC.

V gene TRBV2 combines with J gene TRBJ2-1; D might be TRBD2 (7 bases). V lost 10 bases to trimming and J lost 9 bases, with 19 bases between them. Germline V gene lookup returns CDR1 SNHLY and CDR2 FYNNEI. The CDR3 is 13 residues long. This CDR3 is CAMGAWEGGEQFF. Here the CDR3 DNA reads TGTGCCATGGGGGCGTGGGAGGGGGGTGAGCAGTTCTTC.

This clonotype was picked up many times. In nucleotides, the CDR3 is TGCAGCGGTGGGACAGGATCCCACACTGAAGCTTTCTTT. The encoded protein is CSGGTGSHTEAFF. V and J are TRBV29-1 and TRBJ1-1; 8 positions agree with TRBD1. Per the germline V gene, CDR1 is SQVTM and CDR2 is ANQGSEA. Germline trimming cut 7 bases from V and 3 bases from J; bases unmatched to any gene: 7. The CDR3 has 13 residues.

The CDR3 DNA reads TGTGCCAGCAGTTTCGCCCAGGGTATTCATCGTGAGCAGTACTTC. It specifies CASSFAQGIHREQYF. The J gene is TRBJ2-5, the V gene TRBV6-2 or TRBV6-3; D might be TRBD1 (5 bases). CDR1 and CDR2 (germline): MNHEY, SVGEGT. The CDR3 is made up of 15 amino acids. V shed 4 bases and J shed 11 bases, with 23 bases lying between them.

This chain uses TRBV11-2 with TRBJ1-4, with D possibly matching TRBD1 (6 bases). Trimming removed 4 bases at V and 12 bases at J, with 15 bases between. This CDR3 has 13 residues. CDR1 is SGHAT and CDR2 is FQNNGV in the germline V gene. In nucleotides, the CDR3 is TGTGCCAGCAGCTCAATAACAGGGTTGGAACTGTTTTTT. Amino acids: CASSSITGLELFF.

The chain carries TRBV28 and TRBJ2-7; the D call may be TRBD1 or TRBD2 (5 bases each). The CDR3 contains 17 residues. Germline CDR1 is MDHEN and CDR2 is SYDVKM. Between the trimmed V and J ends, which lost 6 bases and 3 bases, there was a span of 24 bases. The CDR3 nucleotides read TGTGCCAGCAGCCTCCCAGGTCCCGGGACCGTTGACTACGAGCAGTACTTC. This encodes CASSLPGPGTVDYEQYF. Together with reference TRBV28 and TRBJ2-7, the CDR3 gives the full variable domain: DVKVTQSSRYLVKRTGEKVFLECVQDMDHENMFWYRQDPGLGLRLIYFSYDVKMKEKGDIPEGYSVSREKKERFSLILESASTNQTSMYLCASSLPGPGTVDYEQYFGPGTRLTVT.

Only a few counts were recorded for this clonotype. This chain links TRBV29-1 with TRBJ2-7, with unresolved D. The CDR3 runs to 11 residues. V lost 4 bases and J lost 4, with 8 bases in between. CDR1 and CDR2 (germline): SQVTM, ANQGSEA. Here the CDR3 DNA reads TGCAGCGTTGCAGACAAGTACGAGCAGTACTTC. Amino acid sequence: CSVADKYEQYF.

V gene TRBV6-2 or TRBV6-3 combines with J gene TRBJ2-1; D unresolved. Germline CDR1 is MNHEY and CDR2 is SVGEGT. Trimming stripped 5 bases from V and 6 bases from J, with 11 bases between. The CDR3 is made up of 13 amino acids. This CDR3 is CASSEPSTNEQFF. The DNA of the CDR3 is TGTGCCAGCAGTGAACCCTCGACCAATGAGCAGTTCTTC.